This passage covers 8 T cell receptor beta chains from one sample sequenced in a study of blood T cell repertoires in COVID-19 (dated by TCRdb to the early 2020s). Library creation used the immunoSEQ multiplex PCR assay. Entries here come from immuneACCESS through TCRdb and include only in-frame sequences with V and J called. Some clones fail to appear in such tables; in the studies checked, an unresolved V gene covers under half of the shortfall, and the cause of the remainder is unknown. The sample table lists fewer than 300,000 clones, more than 75% of them with a count of one. The top ten hold 0.9% to 1% of the sample. Sample: peripheral blood. The receptor source for this set is a middle-aged woman who had recovered from COVID-19.

A word on this clone: Different DNA sequences within this sample yield the same CDR3. The chain carries TRBV6-2 or TRBV6-3 and TRBJ2-1; no clear D gene. Trimming pared 5 bases from V and 0 bases from J, leaving 5 bases between. The V gene's germline CDR1 is MNHEY and CDR2 SVGEGT. This CDR3 contains 13 residues. CDR3 in DNA: TGTGCCAGCAGTGGCAGCTCCTACAATGAGCAGTTCTTC. It translates to CASSGSSYNEQFF.

CDR3 amino acids: CASSPPGTQYF. CDR3 in DNA: TGTGCCAGCAGCCCCCCCGGTACGCAGTATTTT. This sequence joins TRBV7-2 and TRBJ2-3; D ambiguous. The CDR3 is 11 amino acids. Germline V gives CDR1 SGHTA, CDR2 FQGNSA. Trimming shortened V by 5 bases and J by 8 bases, and 8 bases separated the two germline ends.

This chain joins TRBV6-5 and TRBJ1-2; tentative D call: TRBD1 (5 bases). Trimming shortened V by 1 base and J by 8 bases, and 14 bases separated the two germline ends. The V gene's germline CDR1 is MNHEY and CDR2 SVGAGI. The CDR3 has 14 residues. CDR3 sequence (DNA): TGTGCCAGCAGTTACTGGCGGGGGAAGGGCGGCTACACCTTC. It specifies CASSYWRGKGGYTF.

This chain uses TRBV14 with TRBJ2-4; D is possibly TRBD1 (6 bases). In germline, CDR1 is SGHDN, CDR2 FVKESK. This CDR3 comprises 17 residues. Trimming removed 1 base from V and 1 base from J, with 14 bases in between. In DNA form, the CDR3 reads TGTGCCAGCAGCCAAGGGTGGGGGCCCACGGCCAAAAACATTCAGTACTTC. Its protein is CASSQGWGPTAKNIQYF.

The chain has TRBV30 and TRBJ1-2; 7 nucleotides align to TRBD1. Germline lookup yields CDR1 GTSNPN and CDR2 SVGIG (reference sequence). The length of the CDR3 is 13 residues. J lost 4 bases, V lost 3 bases, and 5 bases had no gene match. This chain's CDR3 is CAWSEGALYGYTF. The CDR3 DNA is TGTGCCTGGAGCGAGGGGGCGCTCTATGGCTACACCTTC. Based on the CDR3 plus reference TRBV30 and TRBJ1-2, the full variable domain is SQTIHQWPATLVQPVGSPLSLECTVEGTSNPNLYWYRQAAGRGLQLLFYSVGIGQISSEVPQNLSASRPQDRQFILSSKKLLLSDSGFYLCAWSEGALYGYTFGSGTRLTVV.

V is TRBV12-3 or TRBV12-4 and J is TRBJ1-2; the D is unclear. V lost 3 bases, J lost 2 bases, and 7 bases lay in between. This CDR3 is built from 13 residues. The CDR3 loop is CASSFYRNYGYTF. The DNA of the CDR3 is TGTGCCAGCAGTTTTTACAGAAACTATGGCTACACCTTC.

The chain recombines TRBV15 with TRBJ2-1; 9 bases map to TRBD2. The germline V gene has CDR1 LNHNV and CDR2 YYDKDF (reference sequence). Losses at the gene ends were 2 bases for V and 8 bases for J; bases not matched to a gene: 4. The CDR3 is made up of 14 amino acids. In DNA form, the CDR3 reads TGTGCCACCAGCAGACCGGGACTAGCCGATGAGCAGTTCTTC. Protein: CATSRPGLADEQFF.

The chain recombines TRBV5-1 with TRBJ1-6; D perhaps matches TRBD1 (6 bases). Germline-derived CDR1 and CDR2 are SGHRS and YFSETQ. The CDR3 consists of 15 residues. The germline V and J ends were trimmed by 1 base and 10 bases, with 15 bases remaining between them. This CDR3 reads CASSLRARGGSPLHF. The CDR3 DNA is TGCGCCAGCAGCTTGAGGGCCAGGGGTGGGTCACCCCTCCACTTT.